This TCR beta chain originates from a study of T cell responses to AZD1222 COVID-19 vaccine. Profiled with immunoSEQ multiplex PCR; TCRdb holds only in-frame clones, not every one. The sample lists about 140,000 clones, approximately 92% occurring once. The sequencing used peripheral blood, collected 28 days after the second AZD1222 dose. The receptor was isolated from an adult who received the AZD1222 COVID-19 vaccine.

The CDR3: CASSEFQGNPQHF. The CDR3 DNA follows: TGTGCCAGCAGTGAATTTCAGGGGAACCCCCAGCATTTT. The chain joins TRBV6-1 to TRBJ1-5; D might be TRBD1 (6 bases). This CDR3 region has 13 residues. V was shortened by 2 bases and J by 10 bases, with 12 bases between the two germline ends. Germline lookup yields CDR1 MNHNS and CDR2 SASEGT.